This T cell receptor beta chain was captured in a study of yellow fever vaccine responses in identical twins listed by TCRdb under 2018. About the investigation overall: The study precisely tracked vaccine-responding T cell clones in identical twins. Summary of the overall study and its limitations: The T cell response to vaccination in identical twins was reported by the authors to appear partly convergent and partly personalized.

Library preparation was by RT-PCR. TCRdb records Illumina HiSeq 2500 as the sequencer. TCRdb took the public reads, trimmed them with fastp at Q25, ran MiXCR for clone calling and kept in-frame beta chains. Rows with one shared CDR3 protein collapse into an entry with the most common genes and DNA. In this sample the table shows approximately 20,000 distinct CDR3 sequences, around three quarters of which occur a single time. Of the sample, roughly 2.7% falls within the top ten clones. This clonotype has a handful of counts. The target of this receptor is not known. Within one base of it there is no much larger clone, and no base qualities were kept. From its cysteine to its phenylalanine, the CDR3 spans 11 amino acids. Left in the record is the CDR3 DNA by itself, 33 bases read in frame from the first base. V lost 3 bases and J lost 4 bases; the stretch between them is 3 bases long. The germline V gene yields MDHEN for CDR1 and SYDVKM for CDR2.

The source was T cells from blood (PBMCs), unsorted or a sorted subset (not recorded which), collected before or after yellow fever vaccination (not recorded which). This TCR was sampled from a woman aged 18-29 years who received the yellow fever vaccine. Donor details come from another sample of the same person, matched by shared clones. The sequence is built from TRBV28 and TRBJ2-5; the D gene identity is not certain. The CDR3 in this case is CASSLVETQYF. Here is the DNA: TGTGCCAGCAGTTTGGTAGAGACCCAGTACTTC.